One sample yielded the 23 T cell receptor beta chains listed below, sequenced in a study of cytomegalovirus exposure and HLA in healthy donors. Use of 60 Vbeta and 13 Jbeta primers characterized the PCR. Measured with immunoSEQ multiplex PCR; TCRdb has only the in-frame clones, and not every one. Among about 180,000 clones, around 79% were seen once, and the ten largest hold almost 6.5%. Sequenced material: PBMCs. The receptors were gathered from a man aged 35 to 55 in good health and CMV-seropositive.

The CDR3 DNA is TGTGCCAGCAGGCCCAGCGACTCGAACACCGGGGAGCTGTTTTTT. This gives the protein CASRPSDSNTGELFF. The rearrangement uses TRBV2 and TRBJ2-2; D is ambiguous. V lost 6 bases to trimming and J lost 0 bases, with 11 bases between them. Germline V gene lookup returns CDR1 SNHLY and CDR2 FYNNEI. CDR3 length: 15 amino acids.

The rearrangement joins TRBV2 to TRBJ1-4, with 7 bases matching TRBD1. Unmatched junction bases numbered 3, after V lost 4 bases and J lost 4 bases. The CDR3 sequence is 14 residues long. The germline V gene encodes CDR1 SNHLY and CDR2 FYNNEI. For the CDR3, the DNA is TGTGCCAGCAGTGGGGACAGAGATAATGAAAAACTGTTTTTT. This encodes CASSGDRDNEKLFF.

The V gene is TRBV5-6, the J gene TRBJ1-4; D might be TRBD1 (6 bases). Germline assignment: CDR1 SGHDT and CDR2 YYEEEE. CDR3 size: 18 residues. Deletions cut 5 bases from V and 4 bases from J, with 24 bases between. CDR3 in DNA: TGTGCCAGCAGTCGGGCCCCGTGGGGGCCGCCCCTTAATGAAAAACTGTTTTTT. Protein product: CASSRAPWGPPLNEKLFF.

This chain's CDR3 is CASTSPREGLYEQYF. The CDR3 nucleotides read TGTGCCAGTACCTCACCCCGGGAGGGCCTGTACGAGCAGTACTTC. The chain has TRBV19 and TRBJ2-7, with 8 nucleotides matching TRBD2. This CDR3 comprises 15 residues. Trimming removed 7 bases from V and 4 bases from J; junction bases left unmatched: 12. Germline CDR1 reads LNHDA; CDR2 reads SQIVND (reference sequence). The full variable domain, completed using reference TRBV19 and TRBJ2-7, is DGGITQSPKYLFRKEGQNVTLSCEQNLNHDAMYWYRQDPGQGLRLIYYSQIVNDFQKGDIAEGYSVSREKKESFPLTVTSAQKNPTAFYLCASTSPREGLYEQYFGPGTRLTVT.

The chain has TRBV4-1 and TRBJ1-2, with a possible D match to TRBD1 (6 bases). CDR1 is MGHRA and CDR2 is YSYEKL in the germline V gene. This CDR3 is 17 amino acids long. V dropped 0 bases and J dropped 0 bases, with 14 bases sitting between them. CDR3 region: CASSQDRGGKANYGYTF. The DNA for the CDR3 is TGCGCCAGCAGCCAAGATAGGGGGGGGAAAGCTAACTATGGCTACACCTTC.

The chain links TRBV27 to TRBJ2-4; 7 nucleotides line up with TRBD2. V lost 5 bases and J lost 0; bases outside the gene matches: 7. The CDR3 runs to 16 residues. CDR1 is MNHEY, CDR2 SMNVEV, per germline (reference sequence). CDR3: CASSARLAVAKNIQYF. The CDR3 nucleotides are TGTGCCAGCAGTGCCAGACTAGCAGTAGCCAAAAACATTCAGTACTTC.

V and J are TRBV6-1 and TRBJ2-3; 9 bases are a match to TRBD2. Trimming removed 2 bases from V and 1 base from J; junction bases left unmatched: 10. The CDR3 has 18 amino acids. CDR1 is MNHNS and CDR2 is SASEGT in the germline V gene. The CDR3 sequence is CASSERLVAGGGTDTQYF. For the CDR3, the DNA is TGTGCCAGCAGTGAACGTCTAGTGGCGGGAGGGGGCACAGATACGCAGTATTTT.

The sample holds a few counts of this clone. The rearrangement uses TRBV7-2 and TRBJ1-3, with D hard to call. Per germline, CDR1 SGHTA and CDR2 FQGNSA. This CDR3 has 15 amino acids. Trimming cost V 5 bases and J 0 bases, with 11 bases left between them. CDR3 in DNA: TGTGCCAGCAGCCTGGTGTCCAGCTCTGGAAACACCATATATTTT. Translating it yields CASSLVSSSGNTIYF.

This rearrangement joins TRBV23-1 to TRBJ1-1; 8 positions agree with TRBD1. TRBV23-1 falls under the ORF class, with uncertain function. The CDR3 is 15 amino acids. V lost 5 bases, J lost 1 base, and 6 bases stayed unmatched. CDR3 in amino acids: CASSYRGGENTEAFF. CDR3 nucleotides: TGCGCCAGCAGTTACAGGGGGGGGGAGAACACTGAAGCTTTCTTT.

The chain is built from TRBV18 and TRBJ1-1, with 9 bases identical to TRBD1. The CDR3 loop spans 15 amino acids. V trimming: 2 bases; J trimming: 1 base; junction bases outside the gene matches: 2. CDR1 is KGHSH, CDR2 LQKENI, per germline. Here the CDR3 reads CASSPNRGRNTEAFF. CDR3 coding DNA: TGTGCCAGCTCACCAAACAGGGGGCGGAACACTGAAGCTTTCTTT.

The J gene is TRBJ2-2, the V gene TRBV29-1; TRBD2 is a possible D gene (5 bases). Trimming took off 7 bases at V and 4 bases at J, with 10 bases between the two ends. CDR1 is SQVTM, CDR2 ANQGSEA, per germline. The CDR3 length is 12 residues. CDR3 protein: CSALAGTGELFF. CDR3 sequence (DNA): TGCAGCGCTCTGGCGGGCACCGGGGAGCTGTTTTTT.

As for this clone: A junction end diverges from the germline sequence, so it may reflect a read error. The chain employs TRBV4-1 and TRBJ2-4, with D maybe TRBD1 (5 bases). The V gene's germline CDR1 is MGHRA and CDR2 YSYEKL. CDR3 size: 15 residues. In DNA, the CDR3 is TGCGCCAGCAGCCAAGGGGGCAGGGCCAAAAACAGTCAGTACTTC. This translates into CASSQGGRAKNSQYF.

CDR3 sequence reads: CASSGAGLAGAHSYNEQFF. The CDR3 nucleotides read TGCGCCAGCAGCGGAGCGGGACTAGCGGGAGCCCACTCCTACAATGAGCAGTTCTTC. This rearrangement joins TRBV5-1 to TRBJ2-1; 14 bases agree with TRBD2. The CDR3 extends over 19 amino acids. Germline lookup yields CDR1 SGHRS and CDR2 YFSETQ. V lost 4 bases to trimming and J lost 0 bases; unmatched junction nucleotides: 9.

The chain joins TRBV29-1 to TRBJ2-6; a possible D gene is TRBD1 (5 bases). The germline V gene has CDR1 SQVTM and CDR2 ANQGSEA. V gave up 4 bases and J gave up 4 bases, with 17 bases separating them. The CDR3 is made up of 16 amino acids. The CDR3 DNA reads TGCAGCGTTGCGACAGCCCCCCGACGCGGGGCCAACGTCCTGACTTTC. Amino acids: CSVATAPRRGANVLTF.

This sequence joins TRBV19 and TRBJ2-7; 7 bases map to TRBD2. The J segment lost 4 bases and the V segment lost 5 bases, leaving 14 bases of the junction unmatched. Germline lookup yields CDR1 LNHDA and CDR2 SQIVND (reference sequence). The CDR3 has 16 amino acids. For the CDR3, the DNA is TGTGCCAGTAGTCGGGGGGAGCACTCATCATCATACGAGCAGTACTTC. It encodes CASSRGEHSSSYEQYF. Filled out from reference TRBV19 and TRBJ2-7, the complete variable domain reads DGGITQSPKYLFRKEGQNVTLSCEQNLNHDAMYWYRQDPGQGLRLIYYSQIVNDFQKGDIAEGYSVSREKKESFPLTVTSAQKNPTAFYLCASSRGEHSSSYEQYFGPGTRLTVT.

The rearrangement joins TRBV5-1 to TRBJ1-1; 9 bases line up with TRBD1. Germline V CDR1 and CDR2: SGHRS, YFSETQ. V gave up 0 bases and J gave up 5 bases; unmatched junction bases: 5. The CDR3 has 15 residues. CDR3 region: CASSLGQGVDTEAFF. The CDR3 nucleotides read TGCGCCAGCAGCTTGGGACAGGGGGTGGATACTGAAGCTTTCTTT.

CDR3 nucleotides: TGTGCCAGCAGGGACAGTGGGGGCTACACTGAAGCTTTCTTT. Protein product: CASRDSGGYTEAFF. The chain recombines TRBV28 with TRBJ1-1; TRBD1 is a possible D gene (6 bases). The CDR3 is 14 residues long. V lost 6 bases to trimming and J lost 3 bases, with 14 bases between them. The germline CDR1 and CDR2 sequences are MDHEN and SYDVKM. The full variable domain, its missing parts supplied by reference TRBV28 and TRBJ1-1, is DVKVTQSSRYLVKRTGEKVFLECVQDMDHENMFWYRQDPGLGLRLIYFSYDVKMKEKGDIPEGYSVSREKKERFSLILESASTNQTSMYLCASRDSGGYTEAFFGQGTRLTVV.

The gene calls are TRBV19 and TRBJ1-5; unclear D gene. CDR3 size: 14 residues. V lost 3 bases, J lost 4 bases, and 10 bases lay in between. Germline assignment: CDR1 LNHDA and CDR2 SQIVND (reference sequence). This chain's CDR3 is CASSMAGGNQPQHF. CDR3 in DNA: TGTGCCAGTAGTATGGCAGGAGGGAATCAGCCCCAGCATTTT.

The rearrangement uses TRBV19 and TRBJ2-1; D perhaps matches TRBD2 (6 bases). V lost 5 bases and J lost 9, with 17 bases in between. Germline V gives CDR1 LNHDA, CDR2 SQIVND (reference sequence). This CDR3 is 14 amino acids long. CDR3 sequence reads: CASSSTSKLSEQFF. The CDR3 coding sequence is TGTGCCAGTAGTTCGACTAGTAAGTTGAGTGAGCAGTTCTTC.

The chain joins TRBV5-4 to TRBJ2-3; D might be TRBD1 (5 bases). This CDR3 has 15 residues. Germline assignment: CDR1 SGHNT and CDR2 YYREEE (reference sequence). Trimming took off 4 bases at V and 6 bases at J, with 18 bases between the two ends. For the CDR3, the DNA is TGTGCCAGCAGCCCAGGGCAGCGAATGGGGGATACGCAGTATTTT. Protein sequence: CASSPGQRMGDTQYF.

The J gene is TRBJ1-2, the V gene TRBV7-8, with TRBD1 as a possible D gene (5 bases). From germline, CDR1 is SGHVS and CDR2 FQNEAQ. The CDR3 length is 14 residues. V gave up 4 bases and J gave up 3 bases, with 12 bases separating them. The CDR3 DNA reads TGTGCCAGCAGCTCCACCGGGACTTACTATGGCTACACCTTC. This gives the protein CASSSTGTYYGYTF. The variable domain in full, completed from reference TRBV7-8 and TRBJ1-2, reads GAGVSQSPRYKVAKRGQDVALRCDPISGHVSLFWYQQALGQGPEFLTYFQNEAQLDKSGLPSDRFFAERPEGSVSTLKIQRTQQEDSAVYLCASSSTGTYYGYTFGSGTRLTVV.

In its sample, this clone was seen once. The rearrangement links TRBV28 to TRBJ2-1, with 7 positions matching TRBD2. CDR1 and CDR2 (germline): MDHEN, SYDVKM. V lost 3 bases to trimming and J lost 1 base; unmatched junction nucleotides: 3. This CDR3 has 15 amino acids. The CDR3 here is CASSLASGSYNEQFF. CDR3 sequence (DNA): TGTGCCAGCAGTTTGGCTAGCGGATCCTACAATGAGCAGTTCTTC.

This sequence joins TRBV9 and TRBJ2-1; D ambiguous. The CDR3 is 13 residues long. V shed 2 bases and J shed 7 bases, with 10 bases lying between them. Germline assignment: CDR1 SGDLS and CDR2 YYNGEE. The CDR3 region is CASSVSFLNEQFF. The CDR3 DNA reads TGTGCCAGCAGCGTTTCCTTCTTGAATGAGCAGTTCTTC. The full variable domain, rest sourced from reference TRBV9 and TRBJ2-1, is DSGVTQTPKHLITATGQRVTLRCSPRSGDLSVYWYQQSLDQGLQFLIQYYNGEERAKGNILERFSAQQFPDLHSELNLSSLELGDSALYFCASSVSFLNEQFFGPGTRLTVL.